This entry concerns a single TCR beta chain. Its specificity is not known. This entry is derived from a study of T cell responses to AZD1222 COVID-19 vaccine. The study, taken as a whole, reports: Among vaccine-associated CD4 TCRs, coverage spanned spike, with dominance at 160-218 and 743-854. Just a handful of AZD1222 recipients tested seropositive at baseline. A mostly white British donor set with more females was recruited, and clonal diversity was possibly underestimated. Nearly half of unique spike-specific TCRs reportedly avoided B.1.351 and B.1.1.7 mutated regions.

Using immunoSEQ multiplex PCR, the repertoire was profiled, and TCRdb retains in-frame clones only, with some absent. The sample lists 100,000 to 150,000 clones; 88% were seen once. Material: peripheral blood, obtained on day 0 of AZD1222 vaccination. This clonotype was sampled from an adult in good health.

CDR3 residues: CASSQEGLLQETQYF. The CDR3 DNA is TGTGCCAGCAGCCAAGAGGGACTTCTCCAAGAGACCCAGTACTTC. The chain has TRBV3-1 (or the pseudogene TRBV3-2) and TRBJ2-5; D is possibly TRBD2 (6 bases). CDR1 and CDR2 from the germline V gene are LGHDT and YNNKEL (reference sequence). CDR3 length: 15 amino acids. Trimming took 0 bases from V and 1 from J, leaving 9 bases between them.